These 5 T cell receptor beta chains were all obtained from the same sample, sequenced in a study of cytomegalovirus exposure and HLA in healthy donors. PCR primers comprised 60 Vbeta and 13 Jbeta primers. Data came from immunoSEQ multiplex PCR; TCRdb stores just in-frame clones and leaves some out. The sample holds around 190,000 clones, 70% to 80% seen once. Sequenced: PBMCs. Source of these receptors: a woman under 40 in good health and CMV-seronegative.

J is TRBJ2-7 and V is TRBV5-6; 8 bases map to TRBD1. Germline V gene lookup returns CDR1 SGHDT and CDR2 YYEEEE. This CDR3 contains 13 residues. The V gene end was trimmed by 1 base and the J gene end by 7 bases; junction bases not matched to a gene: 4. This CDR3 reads CASSLQGAEEQYF. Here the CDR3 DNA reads TGTGCCAGCAGCTTGCAGGGGGCGGAAGAGCAGTACTTC.

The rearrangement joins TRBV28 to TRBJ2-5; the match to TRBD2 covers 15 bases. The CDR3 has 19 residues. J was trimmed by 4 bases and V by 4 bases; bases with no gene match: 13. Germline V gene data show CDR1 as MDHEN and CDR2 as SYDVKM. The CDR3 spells CASSSLPGLAGGPRETQYF. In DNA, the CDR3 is TGTGCCAGCAGTTCATTACCCGGACTAGCGGGAGGGCCAAGAGAGACCCAGTACTTC.

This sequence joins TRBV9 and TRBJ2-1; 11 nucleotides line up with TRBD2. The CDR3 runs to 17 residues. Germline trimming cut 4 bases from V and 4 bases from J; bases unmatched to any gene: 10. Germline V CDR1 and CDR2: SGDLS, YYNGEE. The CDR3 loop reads CASSPNPLAGEYNEQFF. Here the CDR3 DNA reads TGTGCCAGCAGCCCCAACCCACTAGCGGGAGAGTACAATGAGCAGTTCTTC.

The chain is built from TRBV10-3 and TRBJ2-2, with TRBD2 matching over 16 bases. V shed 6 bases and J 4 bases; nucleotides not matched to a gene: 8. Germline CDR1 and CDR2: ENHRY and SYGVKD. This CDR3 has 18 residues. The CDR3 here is CAISPGLAGGPVTGELFF. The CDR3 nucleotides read TGTGCCATCAGCCCGGGACTAGCGGGAGGGCCGGTCACCGGGGAGCTGTTTTTT.

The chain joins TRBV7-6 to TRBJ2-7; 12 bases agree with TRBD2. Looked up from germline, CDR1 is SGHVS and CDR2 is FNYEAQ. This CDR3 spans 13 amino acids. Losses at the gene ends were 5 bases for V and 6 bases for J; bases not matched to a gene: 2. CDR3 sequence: CASSAGLAGEQYF. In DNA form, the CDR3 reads TGTGCCAGCAGCGCGGGACTAGCGGGCGAGCAGTACTTC. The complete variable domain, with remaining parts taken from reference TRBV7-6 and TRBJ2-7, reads GAGVSQSPRYKVTKRGQDVALRCDPISGHVSLYWYRQALGQGPEFLTYFNYEAQQDKSGLPNDRFSAERPEGSISTLTIQRTEQRDSAMYRCASSAGLAGEQYFGPGTRLTVT.